Sequencing of this TCR beta chain was carried out in a study of shared clonotypes between healthy human individuals. V dropped 6 bases and J dropped 1 base, with 13 bases sitting between them. The CDR3 sequence is 15 residues long. The germline CDR1 and CDR2 sequences are MDHEN and SYDVKM. Donation came from healthy HIV-negative adults that had no recent acute infections or vaccinations. Broader study findings: Investigators expected sequencing depth to affect clonotype sharing among donors.

This clone was seen just once. No antigen is known for it. Assay used: immunoSEQ multiplex PCR; TCRdb lists only in-frame clones, some missing. The sample includes about 1.1 million clones, roughly 80% of them seen just once. V and J are TRBV28 and TRBJ2-4; no clear D. Sequencing input: memory CD4+ T cells from PBMCs. Subset meaning: CD45RA-negative fraction. The sequence was obtained from a man younger than 35 in good health. Some clones in this sample may be carry-over from other donors' samples. This CDR3 reads CASSLQLGAKNIQYF. DNA of the CDR3: TGTGCCAGCAGCCTCCAATTGGGGGCCAAAAACATTCAGTACTTC.